Listed below are T cell receptor beta chains from one sample, sequenced in a study of blood T cells in healthy people across ages. TCRdb ran MiXCR on the 5' RACE reads and lists one entry per CDR3 protein. The sample records a few hundred thousand distinct CDR3 sequences, roughly 28% being singletons. The sequencing sample was made of blood. These TCRs come from a woman aged 70-85 years in good health. Each CDR3 is given with its conserved first and last residue. A D gene is named only where the DNA matches it firmly. Expanded clones get a size class; other rows say once, few or many, or leave the size out.

few | TRBJ2-3 | TRBD2 | TRBV13 | CASRSGGGGDTQYF | TGTGCCAGCAGATCAGGAGGCGGGGGGGACACGCAGTATTTT
many | TRBJ2-1 | TRBD2 | TRBV5-5 | CASRPTSGGYNEQFF | TGTGCCAGCAGACCGACTAGCGGGGGATACAATGAGCAGTTCTTC
few | TRBJ2-4 | - | TRBV21-1 | CASSKPTGTAKNIQYF | TGTGCCAGCAGCAAACCCACAGGGACGGCCAAAAACATTCAGTACTTC
many | TRBJ2-3 | - | TRBV7-8 | CASSLDPYTDTQYF | TGTGCCAGCAGCCTAGATCCTTACACAGATACGCAGTATTTT
few | TRBJ2-7 | TRBD1 | TRBV20-1 | CSADRDSSYEQYF | TGCAGTGCGGACCGGGACAGCTCCTACGAGCAGTACTTC
few | TRBJ1-2 | - | TRBV7-9 | CASSPRWEGNYGYTF | TGTGCCAGCAGCCCCAGATGGGAGGGGAACTATGGCTACACCTTC
- | TRBJ1-2 | TRBD1 | TRBV12-3/TRBV12-4 | CASSLSRQGGNGYTF | TGTGCCAGCAGTTTATCTCGCCAGGGGGGAAATGGCTACACCTTC
- | TRBJ1-6 | TRBD1 | TRBV20-1 | CSAAFAGQGNSPLHF | TGCAGTGCTGCCTTCGCAGGACAGGGAAATTCACCCCTCCACTTT
- | TRBJ2-7 | - | TRBV9 | CASSALDGEQYF | TGTGCCAGCAGCGCCCTTGATGGCGAGCAGTACTTC
many | TRBJ2-1 | - | TRBV9 | CASSVEGSPYNEQFF | TGTGCCAGCAGCGTAGAAGGATCCCCCTACAATGAGCAGTTCTTC
few | TRBJ1-2 | - | TRBV3-1 | CASSQDPTVGYTF | TGTGCCAGCAGCCAAGATCCCACGGTTGGCTACACCTTC
- | TRBJ2-7 | TRBD2 | TRBV10-2 | CASSETVSGGEQYF | TGCGCCAGCAGTGAGACTGTTAGCGGGGGCGAGCAGTACTTC
few | TRBJ1-2 | - | TRBV7-9 | CASSPPSSPNYGYTF | TGTGCCAGCAGCCCACCTTCCTCCCCCAACTATGGCTACACCTTC
- | TRBJ2-3 | TRBD2 | TRBV4-1 | CASSQGLAGATDTQYF | TGCGCCAGCAGCCAGGGACTAGCGGGGGCCACAGATACGCAGTATTTT
few | TRBJ1-4 | - | TRBV15 | CATSRDQDEKLFF | TGTGCCACCAGCAGAGATCAAGATGAAAAACTGTTTTTT
many | TRBJ2-5 | TRBD1 | TRBV4-3 | CASSTRDRLQETQYF | TGCGCCAGCAGTACAAGGGACAGGCTCCAAGAGACCCAGTACTTC
- | TRBJ2-5 | TRBD2 | TRBV7-2 | CASSLVSGGARSETQYF | TGTGCCAGCAGCTTAGTTAGCGGGGGGGCCCGGTCGGAGACCCAGTACTTC
- | TRBJ2-7 | TRBD1 | TRBV5-1 | CASSDREYEQYF | TGCGCCAGCAGTGACAGGGAATACGAGCAGTACTTC
- | TRBJ2-5 | TRBD2 | TRBV20-1 | CSATTGGAGETQYF | TGCAGTGCTACAACCGGGGGGGCCGGGGAGACCCAGTACTTC
- | TRBJ2-2 | TRBD2 | TRBV4-3 | CASSQEGTIAGELFF | TGCGCCAGCAGCCAAGAAGGGACTATTGCGGGGGAGCTGTTTTTT
- | TRBJ1-1 | - | TRBV5-1 | CASSFQGPNTEAFF | TGCGCCAGCAGCTTCCAGGGGCCTAACACTGAAGCTTTCTTT
few | TRBJ1-1 | - | TRBV12-3/TRBV12-4 | CASSLRPVGGAEAFF | TGTGCCAGCAGTTTAAGGCCCGTTGGCGGGGCTGAAGCTTTCTTT
few | TRBJ2-4 | - | TRBV5-1 | CASSLESGRNIQYF | TGCGCCAGCAGCTTGGAGTCAGGGAGAAACATTCAGTACTTC
- | TRBJ1-5 | TRBD1 | TRBV4-1 | CASSQRDRANQPQHF | TGCGCCAGCAGCCAACGCGACAGGGCCAATCAGCCCCAGCATTTT
- | TRBJ1-4 | - | TRBV2 | CASNRDVNEKLFF | TGTGCCAGCAACCGGGACGTCAATGAAAAGCTGTTTTTT
- | TRBJ2-6 | - | TRBV29-1 | CSVKGTGANVLTF | TGCAGCGTAAAGGGAACCGGGGCCAACGTCCTGACTTTC
few | TRBJ2-1 | TRBD2 | TRBV20-1 | CSATTGTSESYNEQFF | TGCAGTGCTACTACCGGGACTAGCGAGTCCTACAATGAGCAGTTCTTC
few | TRBJ1-2 | - | TRBV12-5 | CASGPGQMVSGYTF | TGTGCTAGTGGCCCGGGACAAATGGTATCCGGCTACACCTTC
few | TRBJ2-3 | TRBD2 | TRBV9 | CASSLRSGGRSTDTQYF | TGTGCCAGCAGCTTACGAAGCGGGGGGCGTAGCACAGATACGCAGTATTTT
- | TRBJ2-5 | - | TRBV12-3/TRBV12-4 | CASSFGGTETQYF | TGTGCCAGCAGTTTCGGGGGTACAGAGACCCAGTACTTC
- | TRBJ2-7 | - | TRBV10-3 | CAIGSGVYEQYF | TGTGCCATCGGTTCAGGGGTCTACGAGCAGTACTTC
- | TRBJ2-2 | - | TRBV5-1 | CASSDPASPTGELFF | TGCGCCAGCAGTGATCCAGCCTCACCCACCGGGGAGCTGTTTTTT
few | TRBJ1-2 | - | TRBV6-2/TRBV6-3 | CASSTRAVYGYTF | TGTGCCAGCAGCACAAGGGCAGTCTATGGCTACACCTTC
few | TRBJ2-7 | - | TRBV7-3 | CASSHGPTGEQYF | TGTGCCAGCAGCCACGGTCCCACGGGGGAGCAGTACTTC
few | TRBJ1-1 | - | TRBV7-2 | CASSTRPGGNTEAFF | TGTGCCAGCAGCACCCGCCCGGGGGGGAACACTGAAGCTTTCTTT
- | TRBJ1-3 | - | TRBV6-5 | CASSYGRNSGNTIYF | TGTGCCAGCAGTTACGGCCGAAACTCTGGAAACACCATATATTTT
- | TRBJ2-5 | TRBD2 | TRBV7-2 | CASSLGLAGVVKTQYF | TGTGCCAGCAGCTTGGGACTAGCGGGGGTGGTGAAGACCCAGTACTTC
- | TRBJ1-4 | - | TRBV4-1 | CASSFGTPVNEKLFF | TGCGCCAGCAGCTTTGGGACTCCAGTAAATGAAAAACTGTTTTTT
- | TRBJ1-2 | TRBD1 | TRBV20-1 | CSASPRQGAANYGYTF | TGCAGTGCTAGTCCGAGACAGGGGGCGGCCAACTATGGCTACACCTTC
few | TRBJ2-1 | - | TRBV20-1 | CGARWLGNEQFF | TGCGGTGCTAGGTGGCTCGGCAATGAGCAGTTCTTC
- | TRBJ2-7 | TRBD1 | TRBV9 | CASSATGPGDEQYF | TGTGCCAGCAGCGCGACAGGGCCGGGTGACGAGCAGTACTTC
- | TRBJ2-4 | - | TRBV28 | CATKGTKNIRYF | TGTGCCACCAAGGGGACCAAAAACATTCGGTACTTC
- | TRBJ2-3 | - | TRBV5-1 | CASSSWSGTGRTDTQYF | TGCGCCAGCAGCTCTTGGTCGGGTACAGGACGCACAGATACGCAGTATTTT
many | TRBJ2-3 | - | TRBV5-1 | CASSHSGDETDTQYF | TGCGCCAGCAGCCACTCGGGGGATGAGACGGATACGCAGTATTTT
- | TRBJ2-6 | - | TRBV4-3 | CASSLQVANVLTF | TGCGCCAGCAGCCTCCAAGTGGCCAACGTCCTGACTTTC
- | TRBJ2-2 | TRBD1 | TRBV3-1 | CASSLWTGKAGELFF | TGTGCCAGCAGCCTCTGGACAGGGAAGGCCGGGGAGCTGTTTTTT